The clone carrying this T cell receptor (beta chain) was counted many times. Its antigen is still unknown. The CDR3 consists of 15 residues. J gave up 5 bases and V 5 bases, and 11 bases lay outside the gene matches. Germline CDR1 reads MNHEY; CDR2 reads SVGEGT. This entry belongs to a study of T cells in Graves' hyperthyroidism and ophthalmopathy. Study-level results: The model anticipated ophthalmopathy a median about six months pre-onset.

The source material, RNA transcripts, was used to amplify TCR beta CDR3 regions. An initial round of RT-PCR targeting the TCR CDR3 relied on the HTBI primer set. Via MiXCR, TCRdb re-called the multiplex PCR reads, giving one row per CDR3 protein. The sample lists under 750,000 distinct CDR3 sequences, 18% seen once, with over 15% in the top ten. The sequencing input was blood. The clonotype was recovered from a woman between 50 and 59 years old with Graves' hyperthyroidism that later progressed to Graves' ophthalmopathy. The V gene is TRBV6-2 or TRBV6-3, the J gene TRBJ1-1; 7 positions agree with TRBD1. CDR3 sequence (DNA): TGTGCCAGCAGTCCCGACAGGGCTGCGGGAACTGAAGCTTTCTTT. It specifies CASSPDRAAGTEAFF.